The subject of this entry is one TCR beta chain. The antigen is undetermined. Two lung cancer pathologists independently confirmed each histologic diagnosis. The ends lost 4 bases at V and 3 bases at J; junction bases unmatched: 5. The length of the CDR3 is 15 residues. Germline-derived CDR1 and CDR2 are SGDLS and YYNGEE. Assay used: immunoSEQ multiplex PCR; TCRdb lists only in-frame clones, some missing. The sample yields 20,000 to 30,000 clones, just under 75% seen once. The data originate from a study of immune evolution from preneoplasia to lung adenocarcinoma. In the study overall: HLA loss of heterozygosity: around 6.5% AIS, about 14% MIA, approximately 35% ADC, none AAH.

Notes on the study in general: Normal lung had highest clonality; later lesions appeared denser, more diverse.

The TCR originated in a person aged 55 to 69 with invasive lung adenocarcinoma. Some clones in this sample may be carry-over from other donors' samples. Input material: FFPE invasive lung adenocarcinoma tissue. This chain links TRBV9 with TRBJ2-7; 12 nucleotides line up with TRBD2. This CDR3 is CASSRGLAGLYEQYF. Written as DNA, the CDR3 is TGTGCCAGCAGCCGGGGACTAGCGGGTCTCTACGAGCAGTACTTC.